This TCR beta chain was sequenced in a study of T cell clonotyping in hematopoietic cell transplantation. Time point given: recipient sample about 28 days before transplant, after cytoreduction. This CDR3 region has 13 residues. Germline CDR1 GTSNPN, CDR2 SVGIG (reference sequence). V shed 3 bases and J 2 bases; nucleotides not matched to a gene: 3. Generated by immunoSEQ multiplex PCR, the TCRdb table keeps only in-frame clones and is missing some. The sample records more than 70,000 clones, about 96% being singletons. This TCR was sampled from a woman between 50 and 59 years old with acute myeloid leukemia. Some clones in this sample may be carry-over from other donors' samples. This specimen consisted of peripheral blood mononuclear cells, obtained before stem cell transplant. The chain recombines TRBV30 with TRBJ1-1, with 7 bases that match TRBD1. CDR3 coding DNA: TGTGCCTGGAGACGAGGGGGCAACACTGAAGCTTTCTTT. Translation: CAWRRGGNTEAFF.